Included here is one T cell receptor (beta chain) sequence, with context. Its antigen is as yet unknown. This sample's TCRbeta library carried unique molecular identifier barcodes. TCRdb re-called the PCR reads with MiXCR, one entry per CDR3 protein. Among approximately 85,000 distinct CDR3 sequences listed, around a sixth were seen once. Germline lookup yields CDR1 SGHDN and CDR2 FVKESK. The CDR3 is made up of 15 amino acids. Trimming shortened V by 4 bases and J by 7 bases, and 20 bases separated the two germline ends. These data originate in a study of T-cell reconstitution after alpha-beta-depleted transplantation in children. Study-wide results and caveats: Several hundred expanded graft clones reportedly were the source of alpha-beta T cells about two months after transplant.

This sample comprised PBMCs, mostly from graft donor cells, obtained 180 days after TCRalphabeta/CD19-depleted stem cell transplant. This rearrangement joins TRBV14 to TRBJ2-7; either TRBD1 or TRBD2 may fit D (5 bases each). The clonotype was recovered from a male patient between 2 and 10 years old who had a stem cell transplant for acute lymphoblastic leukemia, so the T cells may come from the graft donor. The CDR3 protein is CASSPGTPWVGEQYF. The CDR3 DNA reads TGTGCCAGCAGCCCCGGGACCCCCTGGGTAGGGGAGCAGTACTTC.